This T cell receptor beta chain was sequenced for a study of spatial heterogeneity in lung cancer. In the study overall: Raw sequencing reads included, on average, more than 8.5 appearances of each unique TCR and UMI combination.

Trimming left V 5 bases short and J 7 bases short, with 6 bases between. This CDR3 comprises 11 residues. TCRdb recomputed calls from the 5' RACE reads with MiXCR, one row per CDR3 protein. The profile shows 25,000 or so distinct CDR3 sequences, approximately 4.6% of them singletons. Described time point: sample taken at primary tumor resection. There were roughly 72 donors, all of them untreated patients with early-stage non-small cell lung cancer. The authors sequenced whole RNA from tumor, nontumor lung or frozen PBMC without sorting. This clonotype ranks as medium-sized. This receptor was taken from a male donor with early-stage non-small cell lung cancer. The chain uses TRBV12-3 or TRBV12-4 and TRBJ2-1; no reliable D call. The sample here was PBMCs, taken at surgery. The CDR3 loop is CASSPGNEQFF. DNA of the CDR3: TGTGCCAGCAGTCCCGGGAATGAGCAGTTCTTC.